This T cell receptor (beta chain) was sequenced for a study of tumor-infiltrating lymphocytes in primary liver carcinoma. In the case of this clonotype: A read error may produce the germline difference seen at one junction end.

Starting material of around 490 ng total RNA yielded TCR beta cDNA via a constant-region primer. Libraries for TCR beta were built through three nested multiplex PCR rounds, which together made up a slightly modified ARM-PCR procedure. The opening two PCR rounds, about 11 cycles each, paired TRBV1-TRBV30 forward primers with a C-beta reverse primer. TCRdb re-analysed the multiplex PCR reads in MiXCR, keeping a single row per CDR3 protein. The profile covers approximately 190,000 distinct CDR3 sequences, with around four fifths appearing a single time and about a sixth taken by the ten largest. Co-extraction of RNA and DNA was performed on about 19-32 mg of unsorted bulk tissue. CDR3 length equals 13 residues. Germline V gives CDR1 MNHNS, CDR2 SASEGT.

The material sequenced was tumor tissue from primary liver carcinoma. The V gene is TRBV6-1, the J gene TRBJ2-7; unclear D gene. The clonotype comes from a man in his forties with primary liver carcinoma and hepatitis B virus infection. CDR3 loop: CASSETYDLSQYF. Written as DNA, the CDR3 is TGTGCTAGCAGTGAAACTTACGACCTCAGTCAGTACTTC.